In its sample, the clone carrying this TCR beta chain was seen many times. Its antigen is unknown. These data come from a study of early T cells in non-severe SARS-CoV-2 infection. Study context: Chains were not paired, and sequencing was done on bulk RNA from unsorted whole blood.

The V segment lost 1 base and the J segment 3 bases; nucleotides outside the gene matches: 10. CDR1 and CDR2 from the germline V gene are MNHNY and SVGAGI (reference sequence). This CDR3 has 18 residues. Unique molecular identifier tags were affixed to discrete cDNA molecules. TCRdb reprocessed the 5' RACE reads via MiXCR and lists one record per CDR3 protein. The table includes about 83,000 distinct CDR3 sequences, approximately 14% detected once. Study-level results: There was a bias toward anti-spike CD8 responses in VDJdb matching, which missed private and CD4 specificities.

The J gene is TRBJ1-2, the V gene TRBV6-6, with TRBD1 matching 11 bases. This TCR was recovered from an adult who was a healthcare worker with PCR-confirmed SARS-CoV-2 infection or an uninfected control (not recorded which). Sequenced: whole blood. CDR3 protein: CASSYFPGTGGGDYGYTF. CDR3 sequence (DNA): TGTGCCAGCAGTTACTTCCCCGGGACAGGGGGGGGAGACTATGGCTACACCTTC.